This entry lists 3 T cell receptor beta chains sequenced from one sample in a study of blood T cells in healthy people across ages. Using a J-beta primer mix together with a sample-barcoded 5' primer, a second PCR was run for roughly 7 to 12 cycles. Using its own MiXCR run on the 5' RACE reads, TCRdb lists one record per CDR3 protein. The table includes hundreds of thousands of distinct CDR3 sequences, roughly 44% detected once. Input material: blood. These receptors all stem from a man aged 55 to 70 in good health.

This rearrangement joins TRBV4-1 to TRBJ2-3; no definite D call. Trimming took 3 bases from V and 6 from J, leaving 16 bases between them. This CDR3 comprises 15 residues. Germline lookup yields CDR1 MGHRA and CDR2 YSYEKL. The DNA for the CDR3 is TGCGCCAGCAGCCACCCGGGCCCCACGCGGGATACGCAGTATTTT. It codes for CASSHPGPTRDTQYF.

This clonotype has just a few counts. CDR3 protein: CASRRDRVNSPLHF. The CDR3 DNA is TGTGCCAGCAGAAGGGACAGGGTTAATTCACCCCTCCACTTT. V gene TRBV5-6 combines with J gene TRBJ1-6; 9 bases agree with TRBD1. The CDR3 covers 14 residues. Germline CDR1 SGHDT, CDR2 YYEEEE. The junction had 3 bases not matched to a gene; V was cut back by 5 bases and J by 6 bases.

This clonotype occurred a few times. The chain couples TRBV27 to TRBJ1-2; 11 bases map to TRBD1. The CDR3 extends over 16 amino acids. V shed 5 bases, J shed 6 bases, and the junction held 11 bases outside the gene matches. CDR1 and CDR2 (germline): MNHEY, SMNVEV (reference sequence). This chain's CDR3 is CASSAIWTGGADGYTF. The CDR3 DNA follows: TGTGCCAGCAGTGCCATATGGACAGGGGGCGCAGATGGCTACACCTTC.